Described below is a single T cell receptor (beta chain) sequence and its context. The antigen is undetermined. Together with a sample-barcoded 5' primer, a J-beta primer mix was included in a second PCR lasting roughly 6 to 12 cycles. MiXCR, applied by TCRdb to the 5' RACE reads, yields one record per CDR3 protein. This sample yields 1.5 million to 1.8 million distinct CDR3 sequences, of which 35% to 45% are seen a single time; around 4% belongs to the top ten. This sample was taken from a study of blood T cells in healthy people across ages. Findings and limits, study-wide: It was not possible, with unsorted PBMCs, to conclusively compare naive and antigen-experienced cells.

The authors isolated at least 6 million PBMCs per sample. Total RNA extracted from each sample amounted to at least 5.5 micrograms. The source material was blood. The origin of this receptor is a woman in her late teens or twenties in good health.

CDR3 loop: CASSLDTYRDRDYNEQFF. The CDR3, as DNA: TGTGCCAGCAGCTTAGATACCTACCGGGACAGGGATTACAATGAGCAGTTCTTC. This rearrangement joins TRBV11-2 to TRBJ2-1; 9 bases line up with TRBD1. The germline CDR1 and CDR2 sequences are SGHAT and FQNNGV. CDR3 length: 18 amino acids. J lost 4 bases, V lost 0 bases, and 10 bases had no gene match. Full variable domain (missing parts from reference TRBV11-2 and TRBJ2-1): EAGVAQSPRYKIIEKRQSVAFWCNPISGHATLYWYQQILGQGPKLLIQFQNNGVVDDSQLPKDRFSAERLKGVDSTLKIQPAKLEDSAVYLCASSLDTYRDRDYNEQFFGPGTRLTVL.